This T cell receptor beta chain was identified during a study of OX40 agonist ivuxolimab in advanced cancers. Whole-study context: Among those enrolled, mean age was around 60 years (range roughly 20 to 85) and about 81% were male. The eligibility criteria allowed prior anti-PD-1, anti-PD-L1 or anti-CTLA-4 therapy, and 40% had some. Partial responses were achieved by three patients: one hepatocellular carcinoma, two cutaneous melanoma.

With regard to this clone: What it binds is not known.

Germline V lookup: CDR1 SGHAT, CDR2 FQNNGV. The V gene end was trimmed by 5 bases and the J gene end by 2 bases; junction bases not matched to a gene: 6. The CDR3 is made up of 15 amino acids. Findings of the study overall: The average count of expanded clones was higher among CD8+ T cells than among CD4+.

Measured with immunoSEQ multiplex PCR; TCRdb has only the in-frame clones, and not every one. The sample includes about 13,000 clones, under 80% of them seen just once. The sample in question was CD4+ or CD8+ T cells sorted from blood, obtained in a trial of the OX40 agonist ivuxolimab. The origin of this receptor is an adult with an advanced solid tumor such as melanoma, head and neck, liver or kidney cancer. The chain links TRBV11-2 to TRBJ2-3, with TRBD2 identical over 8 bases. The DNA of the CDR3 is TGTGCCAGCAGCATGAGCGGGGGCATCACAGATACGCAGTATTTT. This gives the protein CASSMSGGITDTQYF.